This TCR beta chain is from a study of technical replicates of blood from a handful of donors. The CDR3 loop spans 16 amino acids. V gave up 0 bases and J gave up 1 base, with 12 bases separating them. The germline gives CDR1 MGHRA, CDR2 YSYEKL. Profiling relied on immunoSEQ multiplex PCR, and the TCRdb table lists in-frame clones only, not all of them. Of under 100,000 clones listed, around 95% are singletons. The sequence derives from a human donor in good health. The sample was T cells isolated from PBMCs. The rearrangement uses TRBV4-1 and TRBJ2-5; D perhaps matches TRBD1 (6 bases). CDR3 DNA sequence: TGCGCCAGCAGCCAAGAACCGGGACACCGCCAAGAGACCCAGTACTTC. Its protein product is CASSQEPGHRQETQYF.